One and the same sample provided the 10 T cell receptor beta chains below, sequenced in a study of T cell repertoires in aging, cancer and after chemotherapy. A mixed TRB-A/B primer pool amplified rearranged TRB by multiplex touch-down PCR. MiXCR, applied by TCRdb to the multiplex PCR reads, yields one record per CDR3 protein. The sample gives 6,700 or so distinct CDR3 sequences, about 23% of which show up once; more than 8% is in the top ten. The template was genomic DNA from peripheral blood, not RNA. Sequenced sample: blood. The origin of the receptors is a human donor with a blood cancer.

This CDR3 reads CASSSPSRPYEQYF. CDR3 DNA: TGTGCCAGCAGCTCCCCCAGCAGACCCTACGAGCAGTACTTC. The chain links TRBV7-4 to TRBJ2-7, with D hard to call. Germline CDR1 is SGHVT and CDR2 is SQSDAQ. V was cut by 4 bases and J by 2 bases, with 12 bases left in between. CDR3 length equals 14 residues.

The chain is built from TRBV27 and TRBJ1-2; 7 bases align to TRBD1. CDR3 length: 14 amino acids. Germline CDR1 reads MNHEY; CDR2 reads SMNVEV (reference sequence). V shed 4 bases, J shed 1 base, and the junction held 3 bases outside the gene matches. The CDR3 coding sequence is TGTGCCAGCAGTTCCGACAGGGATAACTATGGCTACACCTTC. Its protein is CASSSDRDNYGYTF.

This clonotype ranks as medium-sized. This chain uses TRBV6-1 with TRBJ1-1, with D possibly being TRBD1 (5 bases). The CDR3 length is 11 residues. CDR1 is MNHNS and CDR2 is SASEGT in the germline V gene. V lost 7 bases to trimming and J lost 7 bases, with 10 bases between them. This CDR3 reads CASTLQVEAFF. In DNA form, the CDR3 reads TGTGCCAGCACGTTACAGGTTGAAGCTTTCTTT.

The chain recombines TRBV28 with TRBJ2-5; maybe TRBD2 (6 bases). This CDR3 has 15 residues. Germline V gene lookup returns CDR1 MDHEN and CDR2 SYDVKM. The V end was cut by 5 bases, the J end by 7 bases, with 20 bases between. CDR3 amino acids: CASSKSGELRGTQYF. CDR3 DNA: TGTGCCAGCAGTAAATCGGGAGAGCTCCGCGGGACCCAGTACTTC.

V gene TRBV6-2 or TRBV6-3 combines with J gene TRBJ2-7, with unresolved D. Per the germline V gene, CDR1 is MNHEY and CDR2 is SVGEGT. Trimming pared 2 bases from V and 2 bases from J, leaving 16 bases between. This CDR3 is built from 16 residues. Here the CDR3 DNA reads TGTGCCAGCAGTTACCTTACGGGTCGCACACCCTACGAGCAGTACTTC. Amino acid sequence: CASSYLTGRTPYEQYF.

The chain employs TRBV28 and TRBJ1-1, with D possibly being TRBD1 (6 bases). The CDR3 consists of 12 residues. Deletions cut 3 bases from V and 7 bases from J, with 9 bases between. The germline V gene has CDR1 MDHEN and CDR2 SYDVKM. The CDR3 sequence: CASSLWTDEAFF. In DNA form, the CDR3 reads TGTGCCAGCAGTTTGTGGACAGATGAAGCTTTCTTT.

This clonotype was detected a few times. V and J are TRBV18 and TRBJ1-1; possible D gene TRBD1, 6 bases. Between the trimmed V and J ends, which lost 6 bases and 3 bases, there was a span of 26 bases. Germline CDR1 is KGHSH and CDR2 is LQKENI. The CDR3 is 18 residues long. The CDR3 here is CASSPRGAMGSSDTEAFF. The CDR3 nucleotides read TGTGCCAGCTCCCCTCGGGGGGCGATGGGTAGTTCGGACACTGAAGCTTTCTTT.

By sample fraction, this clonotype is medium-sized. The chain carries TRBV27 and TRBJ2-1; D might be TRBD2 (5 bases). The CDR3 length is 13 residues. The V gene's germline CDR1 is MNHEY and CDR2 SMNVEV (reference sequence). Trimming cost V 11 bases and J 0 bases, with 11 bases left between them. The CDR3 here is CAVRGHSYNEQFF. The DNA of the CDR3 is TGTGCCGTTCGGGGTCACTCCTACAATGAGCAGTTCTTC.

Sample share makes this clonotype medium-sized. V and J are TRBV6-6 and TRBJ1-3; TRBD1 might be the D (5 bases). V was shortened by 4 bases and J by 2 bases, with 9 bases between the two germline ends. The germline V gene encodes CDR1 MNHNY and CDR2 SVGAGI (reference sequence). The CDR3 has 14 amino acids. CDR3 amino acids: CASSLGPPGNTIYF. CDR3 in DNA: TGTGCCAGCAGTTTGGGACCCCCTGGAAACACCATATATTTT.

This clonotype appeared a few times. The V call is TRBV5-4, the J call TRBJ2-7, with D perhaps given as TRBD1 or TRBD2 (5 bases each). In germline, CDR1 is SGHNT, CDR2 YYREEE (reference sequence). Trimming removed 4 bases at V and 4 bases at J, with 15 bases between. The CDR3 extends over 14 amino acids. In DNA, the CDR3 is TGTGCCAGCAGCCCGGGGCCCGCCCCGTACGAGCAGTACTTC. It translates to CASSPGPAPYEQYF.